This T cell receptor beta chain was retrieved from a study of blood T cell repertoires in COVID-19. Across the whole study: There were acute and convalescent COVID-19 samples, and they came from the United States, Italy and Spain. PBMCs, B-cell-depleted T cells, or T cells were the source of the cDNA or gDNA that made up the material.

The V gene's germline CDR1 is SGDLS and CDR2 YYNGEE. V was clipped by 3 bases and J by 14 bases, with 15 bases between them. The CDR3 loop spans 12 amino acids. In the source study's methods: Estimated nucleated cell counts came from reference gene primer amplification. Data came from immunoSEQ multiplex PCR; TCRdb stores just in-frame clones and leaves some out. V, J and clone size are taken as reported in that table, and D and trimming were inferred from the DNA itself. Seen here are 270,000 or so clones, 85% observed once, and the top ten hold 13%. V and J are TRBV9 and TRBJ2-1, with D tentatively TRBD2 (6 bases). Sequencing used peripheral blood. The clonotype comes from a human donor in a cohort sampled during active COVID-19. For the CDR3, the DNA is TGTGCCAGCAGCGGACTAGACGGCCGGGAGTTCTTC. This codes for CASSGLDGREFF.